The rows below give T cell receptor beta chains drawn from one sample of a study of T cell responses to AZD1222 COVID-19 vaccine. Clones were sequenced by immunoSEQ multiplex PCR, and TCRdb holds only the in-frame ones, with some missing. The table lists tens of thousands of clones, 87% of them singletons. The material was peripheral blood, obtained on day 0 of AZD1222 vaccination. The receptors stem from an adult in good health. Both conserved end residues are part of each CDR3. D genes are given only for firm matches. Clone size appears in some rows only: once, few, many, or a class for an expanded clone.

v_call	clone_size	j_call	d_call	cdr3_aa	cdr3_nt
TRBV24-1	.	TRBJ2-2	.	CATSDPLIGELFF	TGTGCCACCAGTGATCCTCTGATCGGGGAGCTGTTTTTT
TRBV4-2	.	TRBJ2-5	.	CASSQDFGVGGGETQYF	TGTGCCAGCAGCCAAGATTTTGGAGTGGGAGGTGGAGAGACCCAGTACTTC
TRBV5-4	.	TRBJ1-6	TRBD1	CASSLDRGNSPLHF	TGTGCCAGCAGCTTGGACAGGGGGAATTCACCCCTCCACTTT
TRBV2	.	TRBJ2-3	.	CAGSGGSRSTDTQYF	TGTGCCGGCAGTGGAGGGTCCCGAAGCACAGATACGCAGTATTTT
TRBV25-1	.	TRBJ1-1	TRBD1	CASAGQGMIEAFF	TGTGCCAGCGCGGGACAGGGGATGATTGAAGCTTTCTTT
TRBV6-5	.	TRBJ2-7	.	CASRLGAGIDEQYF	TGTGCCAGCAGGCTCGGGGCAGGTATCGACGAGCAGTACTTC
TRBV5-1	few	TRBJ2-1	TRBD2	CASSTTGLASDEQFF	TGCGCCAGCAGCACAACGGGACTAGCGTCCGATGAGCAGTTCTTC
TRBV6-5	.	TRBJ2-7	.	CASSYRDLGKGEQYF	TGTGCCAGCAGTTACCGGGACCTAGGGAAAGGCGAGCAGTACTTC
TRBV5-6	.	TRBJ1-3	.	CASSEGVVSGNTIYF	TGTGCCAGCAGCGAAGGGGTTGTCTCTGGAAACACCATATATTTT
TRBV21-1	.	TRBJ1-2	.	CASSKNRGFYGYTF	TGTGCCAGCAGCAAAAACAGGGGATTCTATGGCTACACCTTC
TRBV9	.	TRBJ1-4	.	CASSVGEGTNLFF	TGTGCCAGCAGCGTAGGTGAGGGGACAAACCTGTTTTTT
TRBV6-5	.	TRBJ1-5	.	CASRGSGAQTGLHF	TGTGCCAGCAGAGGGTCGGGGGCGCAAACAGGGTTGCATTTT
TRBV2	few	TRBJ1-5	.	CASTLAATSYQPQHF	TGTGCCAGCACCCTGGCGGCTACGTCCTATCAGCCCCAGCATTTT
TRBV11-2	once	TRBJ2-3	.	CASSGGGTPATDTQYF	TGTGCCAGCAGCGGGGGTGGGACTCCTGCCACAGATACGCAGTATTTT
TRBV5-1	.	TRBJ1-3	.	CASSSAGSSGNTIYF	TGCGCCAGCAGCTCCGCAGGGAGCTCTGGAAACACCATATATTTT
TRBV14	once	TRBJ1-4	.	CASSPVTAPNEKLFF	TGTGCCAGCAGCCCCGTTACAGCGCCTAATGAAAAACTGTTTTTT
TRBV6-2/TRBV6-3	.	TRBJ1-5	TRBD1	CASSPLQGSYSNQPQHF	TGTGCCAGCAGTCCCTTACAGGGGTCCTATAGCAATCAGCCCCAGCATTTT
TRBV18	.	TRBJ2-1	TRBD2	CASSVAGTNNEQFF	TGTGCCAGCTCAGTAGCGGGTACGAACAATGAGCAGTTCTTC
TRBV6-2/TRBV6-3	.	TRBJ1-5	.	CASSYLQSWNQPQHF	TGTGCCAGCAGTTATTTACAGAGTTGGAATCAGCCCCAGCATTTT
TRBV24-1	.	TRBJ1-2	.	CATSEGEGGYTF	TGTGCCACCAGTGAAGGTGAGGGGGGCTACACCTTC
TRBV7-9	.	TRBJ1-1	.	CASSLGGLYTEAFF	TGTGCCAGCAGCTTAGGGGGTTTATACACTGAAGCTTTCTTT
TRBV10-3	.	TRBJ1-1	TRBD1	CAISEAGTAAGQAFF	TGTGCCATCAGTGAGGCCGGGACAGCGGCCGGGCAAGCTTTCTTT
TRBV7-6	.	TRBJ1-2	.	CASSLAGRAGGYTF	TGTGCCAGCAGCTTAGCTGGGAGGGCTGGTGGCTACACCTTC
TRBV3-1/TRBV3-2	.	TRBJ2-7	TRBD2	CASSHWGRLAGGPSSYEQYF	TGTGCCAGCAGCCATTGGGGGAGGCTAGCGGGAGGCCCGAGCTCCTACGAGCAGTACTTC
TRBV7-2	once	TRBJ1-1	.	CASSSLDPWGTEAFF	TGTGCCAGCAGCTCCCTAGACCCCTGGGGCACTGAAGCTTTCTTT
TRBV28	once	TRBJ2-1	.	CASAHGGSYNEQFF	TGTGCCAGCGCCCACGGTGGCTCCTACAATGAGCAGTTCTTC
TRBV9	.	TRBJ2-1	TRBD1	CASSASGTGWVDEQFF	TGTGCCAGCAGCGCCTCCGGGACAGGGTGGGTCGATGAGCAGTTCTTC